A single sample gave rise to the 13 T cell receptor beta chains below, sequenced in a study of blood T cell repertoires in COVID-19. Clones were read by immunoSEQ multiplex PCR, and TCRdb kept only the in-frame ones, dropping some. This repertoire shows about 59,000 clones, around 81% found once; its top ten account for under 30%. The sequencing input was peripheral blood. The receptors were gathered from a woman older than 75 with active or convalescent COVID-19.

The chain combines TRBV6-5 with TRBJ1-1; D unresolved. Germline assignment: CDR1 MNHEY and CDR2 SVGAGI. V lost 2 bases, J lost 0 bases, and 10 bases lay in between. This CDR3 is built from 15 residues. The CDR3 loop is CASSYNYWVNTEAFF. DNA of the CDR3: TGTGCCAGCAGTTACAACTATTGGGTGAACACTGAAGCTTTCTTT.

The gene calls are TRBV19 and TRBJ1-1, with D perhaps matching TRBD1 (5 bases). From germline, CDR1 is LNHDA and CDR2 SQIVND (reference sequence). The length of the CDR3 is 15 residues. V lost 5 bases and J 1 base, leaving 14 bases between the germline ends. The CDR3 coding sequence is TGTGCCAGTAGTGCCTGGGGGGGATCGAACACTGAAGCTTTCTTT. Encoded protein: CASSAWGGSNTEAFF.

This clone was counted once. The rearrangement uses TRBV7-9 and TRBJ1-2, with D maybe TRBD1 (5 bases). The length of the CDR3 is 15 residues. Germline V gives CDR1 SEHNR, CDR2 FQNEAQ (reference sequence). Trimming removed 4 bases at V and 4 bases at J, with 16 bases between. The chain's CDR3 is CASSSQALRGYGYTF. The CDR3 nucleotides are TGTGCCAGCAGCTCACAGGCCCTCCGAGGCTATGGCTACACCTTC.

This clone came up once. The chain couples TRBV9 to TRBJ1-2; 8 bases are shared with TRBD1. Germline CDR1 is SGDLS and CDR2 is YYNGEE. The CDR3 contains 15 residues. Unmatched junction bases numbered 7, after V lost 2 bases and J lost 4 bases. This CDR3 is CASSVGQDALYGYTF. The DNA for the CDR3 is TGTGCCAGCAGCGTGGGACAGGATGCCCTCTATGGCTACACCTTC.

In this sample, this clone turned up a few times. The rearrangement joins TRBV21-1 to TRBJ1-1; the table's TRBD1 call for D was not verified on the DNA. TRBV21-1 is a pseudogene locus. The CDR3 consists of 19 residues. The CDR3 coding sequence is TGTGCCAGCAGCAAGGGCAATGAAGGGGCAGCTCCTGCCCCTAGTGAAGCTTTCTTT. Translated, it gives CASSKGNEGAAPAPSEAFF.

CDR3 sequence (DNA): TGTGCCAGCAGCTTAGAGGAAGGGGGCAGCAATCAGCCCCAGCATTTT. It is translated as CASSLEEGGSNQPQHF. V gene TRBV7-6 combines with J gene TRBJ1-5, with TRBD1 identical over 7 bases. The germline V gene encodes CDR1 SGHVS and CDR2 FNYEAQ. With V trimmed by 1 base and J by 1 base, 4 bases remained unmatched. The CDR3 length is 16 residues.

The V call is TRBV3-1 (or the pseudogene TRBV3-2), the J call TRBJ2-7; D possibly corresponds to TRBD2 (6 bases). This CDR3 spans 13 amino acids. Looked up from germline, CDR1 is LGHDT and CDR2 is YNNKEL (reference sequence). The ends were cut back, 1 base at V and 6 bases at J, with 10 bases in the middle. CDR3 region: CASSQAQGGEQYF. The CDR3 DNA reads as TGTGCCAGCAGCCAAGCTCAGGGAGGCGAGCAGTACTTC.

V gene TRBV11-3 combines with J gene TRBJ1-2; D is perhaps TRBD1 (6 bases). V shed 6 bases and J shed 1 base, with 12 bases lying between them. The germline gives CDR1 SGHNT, CDR2 YENEEA. This CDR3 region has 14 residues. The DNA of the CDR3 is TGTGCCAGCAGAAGAGGGACAAGTAACTATGGCTACACCTTC. It translates to CASRRGTSNYGYTF.

The CDR3: CASMWQGARGYTF. The CDR3 DNA sequence: TGTGCCAGTATGTGGCAGGGGGCGCGAGGCTACACCTTC. The chain carries TRBV19 and TRBJ1-2; 8 bases map to TRBD1. The ends lost 7 bases at V and 8 bases at J; junction bases unmatched: 9. This CDR3 region has 13 residues. Per germline, CDR1 LNHDA and CDR2 SQIVND (reference sequence). The complete variable domain, with remaining parts taken from reference TRBV19 and TRBJ1-2, reads DGGITQSPKYLFRKEGQNVTLSCEQNLNHDAMYWYRQDPGQGLRLIYYSQIVNDFQKGDIAEGYSVSREKKESFPLTVTSAQKNPTAFYLCASMWQGARGYTFGSGTRLTVV.

This clone was detected only a few times. This rearrangement joins TRBV5-1 to TRBJ1-4, with D tentatively TRBD1 (6 bases). The V end was cut by 0 bases, the J end by 7 bases, with 10 bases between. The CDR3 covers 14 residues. CDR1 is SGHRS and CDR2 is YFSETQ in the germline V gene. CDR3 in amino acids: CASSLEPGVEKLFF. In nucleotides, the CDR3 is TGCGCCAGCAGCTTGGAACCAGGGGTTGAAAAACTGTTTTTT.

The rearrangement links TRBV9 to TRBJ2-1; 8 bases are shared with TRBD2. V was clipped by 3 bases and J by 4 bases; unmatched bases: 3. The V gene's germline CDR1 is SGDLS and CDR2 YYNGEE. The CDR3 sequence is 14 residues long. CDR3 nucleotides: TGTGCCAGCAGCGGTGCGGGGGGATACAATGAGCAGTTCTTC. Its translation is CASSGAGGYNEQFF.

The chain has TRBV7-2 and TRBJ1-1, with 7 bases aligning to TRBD1. V trimming: 5 bases; J trimming: 1 base; junction bases outside the gene matches: 7. Germline V lookup: CDR1 SGHTA, CDR2 FQGNSA. The CDR3 length is 15 residues. The CDR3, as DNA: TGTGCCAGCAGCCCCCGACAGGGATGGAACACTGAAGCTTTCTTT. It translates to CASSPRQGWNTEAFF.

CDR3 region: CASSPLLTDTQYF. The CDR3 DNA follows: TGTGCCAGCTCACCACTCCTCACAGATACGCAGTATTTT. The J gene is TRBJ2-3, the V gene TRBV18; the D is unclear. CDR1 is KGHSH, CDR2 LQKENI, per germline. The V end was cut by 1 base, the J end by 2 bases, with 4 bases between. The CDR3 runs 13 residues.